This T cell receptor beta chain originates from a study of human T cells and chemical hapten exposure. As to time point: patch test 1, 2 weeks after DPC sensitization. Specified treatment: therapeutic diphenylcyclopropenone sensitization with weekly scalp DPC. MiXCR, run by TCRdb on the RACE reads, gives a single entry per CDR3 protein. Of about 340,000 distinct CDR3 sequences in the sample, approximately 6.9% were seen once. The CDR3 is made up of 16 amino acids. Looked up from germline, CDR1 is DFQATT and CDR2 is SNEGSKA (reference sequence). V lost 0 bases to trimming and J lost 4 bases; unmatched junction nucleotides: 6.

The receptor comes from a woman under 30 with alopecia areata. Some clones in this sample may be carry-over from other donors' samples. The starting material was whole blood, obtained in connection with sensitization to the hapten diphenylcyclopropenone (DPC). The chain has TRBV20-1 and TRBJ1-4, with 9 bases lining up with TRBD1. This CDR3 reads CSARDHTGGRNEKLFF. CDR3 nucleotides: TGCAGTGCTAGAGACCATACAGGGGGCCGTAATGAAAAACTGTTTTTT.